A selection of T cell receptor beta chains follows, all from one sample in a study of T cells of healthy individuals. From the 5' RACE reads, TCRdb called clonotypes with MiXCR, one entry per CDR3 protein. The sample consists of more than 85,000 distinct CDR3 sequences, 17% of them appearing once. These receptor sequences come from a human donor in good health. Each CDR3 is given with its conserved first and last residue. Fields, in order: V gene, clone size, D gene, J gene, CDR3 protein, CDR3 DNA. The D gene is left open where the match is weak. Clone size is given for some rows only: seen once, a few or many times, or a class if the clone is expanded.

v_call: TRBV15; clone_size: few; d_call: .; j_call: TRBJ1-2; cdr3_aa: CATSRSGADYGYTF; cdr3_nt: TGTGCCACCAGCAGATCCGGGGCGGACTATGGCTACACCTTC
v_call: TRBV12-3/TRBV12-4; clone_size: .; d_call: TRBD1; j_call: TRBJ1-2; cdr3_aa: CASSPDRGVGYTF; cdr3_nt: TGTGCCAGCAGCCCGGACAGGGGGGTTGGCTACACCTTC
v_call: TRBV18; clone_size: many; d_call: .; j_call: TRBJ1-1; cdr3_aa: CASSPFLRYDHAEAFF; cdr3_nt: TGTGCCAGCTCACCATTTTTGAGGTACGACCATGCTGAAGCTTTCTTT
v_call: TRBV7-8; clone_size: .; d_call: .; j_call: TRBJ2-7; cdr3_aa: CASSLEEVRNYEQYF; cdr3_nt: TGTGCCAGCAGCTTAGAGGAGGTGCGGAACTACGAGCAGTACTTC
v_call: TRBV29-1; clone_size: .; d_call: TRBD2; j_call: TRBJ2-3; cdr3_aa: CSAEGLAGTDTQYF; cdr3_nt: TGCAGCGCCGAAGGGCTAGCGGGCACAGATACGCAGTATTTT
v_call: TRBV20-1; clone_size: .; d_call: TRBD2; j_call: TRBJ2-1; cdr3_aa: CSARDQRAGGINEQFF; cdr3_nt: TGCAGTGCTAGAGATCAGAGGGCGGGGGGGATTAATGAGCAGTTCTTC
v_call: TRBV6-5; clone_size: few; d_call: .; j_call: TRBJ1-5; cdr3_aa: CASSYSPALKPQHF; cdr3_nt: TGTGCCAGCAGTTACTCTCCGGCCTTGAAGCCCCAGCATTTT
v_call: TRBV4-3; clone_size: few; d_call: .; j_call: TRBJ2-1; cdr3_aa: CASSQDTGVGYNEQFF; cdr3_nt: TGCGCCAGCAGCCAAGACACAGGAGTAGGCTACAATGAGCAGTTCTTC
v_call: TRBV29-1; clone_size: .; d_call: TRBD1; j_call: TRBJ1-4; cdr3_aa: CSVTTGGRGEKLFF; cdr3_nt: TGCAGCGTTACTACAGGGGGCCGAGGTGAAAAACTGTTTTTT
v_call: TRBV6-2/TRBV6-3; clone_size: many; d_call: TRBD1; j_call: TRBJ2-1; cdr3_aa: CASSYSTGYEQFF; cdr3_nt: TGTGCCAGCAGTTACTCGACAGGGTATGAGCAGTTCTTC
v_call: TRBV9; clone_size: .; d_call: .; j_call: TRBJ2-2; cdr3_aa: CASSVPTGELFF; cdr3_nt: TGTGCCAGCAGCGTACCCACCGGGGAGCTGTTTTTT
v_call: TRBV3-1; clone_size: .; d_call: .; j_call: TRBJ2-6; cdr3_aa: CASSRFGRGSGANVLTF; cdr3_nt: TGTGCCAGCAGCCGATTCGGTCGGGGGTCTGGGGCCAACGTCCTGACTTTC
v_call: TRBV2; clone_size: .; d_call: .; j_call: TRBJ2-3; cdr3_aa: CASSEDRFTDTQYF; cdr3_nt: TGTGCCAGCAGTGAGGACCGATTCACAGATACGCAGTATTTT
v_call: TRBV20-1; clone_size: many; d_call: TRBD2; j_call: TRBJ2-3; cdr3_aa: CSARDFREGTDTQYF; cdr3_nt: TGCAGTGCTAGAGATTTTCGGGAGGGGACAGATACGCAGTATTTT
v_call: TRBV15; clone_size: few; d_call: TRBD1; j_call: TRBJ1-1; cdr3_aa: CATSGGQGFSEAFF; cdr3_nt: TGTGCCACCAGCGGCGGACAGGGGTTCTCTGAAGCTTTCTTT
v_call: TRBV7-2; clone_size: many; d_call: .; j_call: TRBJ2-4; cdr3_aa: CASSLSNIQYF; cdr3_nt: TGTGCCAGCAGCCTAAGCAACATTCAGTACTTC
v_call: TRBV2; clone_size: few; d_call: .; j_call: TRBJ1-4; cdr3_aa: CASRVDPNEKLFF; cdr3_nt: TGTGCCAGCAGGGTGGACCCTAATGAAAAACTGTTTTTT
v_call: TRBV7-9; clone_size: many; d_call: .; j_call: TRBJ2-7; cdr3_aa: CASSLSGIYEQYF; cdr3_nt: TGTGCCAGCAGCTTATCAGGGATCTACGAGCAGTACTTC
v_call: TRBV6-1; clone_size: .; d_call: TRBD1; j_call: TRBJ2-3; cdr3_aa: CASSDWTGQYF; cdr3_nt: TGTGCCAGCAGCGATTGGACAGGGCAGTATTTT
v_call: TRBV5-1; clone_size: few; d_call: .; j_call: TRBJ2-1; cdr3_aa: CASSSTGTKNGEQFF; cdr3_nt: TGCGCCAGCAGCTCGACAGGGACTAAGAATGGCGAGCAGTTCTTC
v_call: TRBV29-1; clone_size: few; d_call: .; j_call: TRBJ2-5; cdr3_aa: CSLFGGTETQYF; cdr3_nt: TGCAGCCTATTTGGGGGAACGGAGACCCAGTACTTC
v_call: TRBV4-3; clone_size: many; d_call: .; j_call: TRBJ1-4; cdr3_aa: CASSRALEGHNEKLFF; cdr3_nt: TGCGCCAGCAGCCGGGCACTTGAGGGACACAATGAAAAACTGTTTTTT
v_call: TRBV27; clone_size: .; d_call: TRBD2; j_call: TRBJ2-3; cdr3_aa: CASSLLAASTDTQYF; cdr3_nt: TGTGCCAGCAGTTTACTAGCGGCTAGCACAGATACGCAGTATTTT
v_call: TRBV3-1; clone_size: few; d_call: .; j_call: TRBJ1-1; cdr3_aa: CASSQDPTGRLEAFF; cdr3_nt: TGTGCCAGCAGCCAAGACCCAACCGGGAGGCTTGAAGCTTTCTTT
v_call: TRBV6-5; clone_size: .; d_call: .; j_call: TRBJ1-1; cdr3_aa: CASRGTGREAFF; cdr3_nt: TGTGCCAGCAGGGGCACGGGACGAGAAGCTTTCTTT
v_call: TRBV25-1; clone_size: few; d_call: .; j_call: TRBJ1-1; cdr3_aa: CASKGVEAFF; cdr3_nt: TGTGCCAGCAAAGGGGTTGAAGCTTTCTTT
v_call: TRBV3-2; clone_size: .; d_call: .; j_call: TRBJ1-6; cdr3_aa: CSSSRPGQPSSYNSPLHF; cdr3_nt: TGTTCCAGCAGCCGTCCGGGACAGCCAAGCTCCTATAATTCACCCCTCCACTTT
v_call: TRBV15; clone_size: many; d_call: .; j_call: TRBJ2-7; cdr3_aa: CATSTGDEKAYEQYF; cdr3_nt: TGTGCCACCAGCACGGGGGATGAGAAGGCCTACGAGCAGTACTTC
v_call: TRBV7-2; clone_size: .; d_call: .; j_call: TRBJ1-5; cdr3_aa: CASSLGRGQPQHF; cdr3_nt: TGTGCCAGCAGCTTAGGCAGAGGGCAGCCCCAGCATTTT
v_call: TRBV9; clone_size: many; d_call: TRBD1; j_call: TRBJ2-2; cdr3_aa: CASRSGQPGRELFF; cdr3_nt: TGTGCCAGCAGATCGGGACAGCCCGGCCGGGAGCTGTTTTTT
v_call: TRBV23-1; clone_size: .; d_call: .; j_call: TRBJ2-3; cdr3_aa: CASSHQSEDLFKDTQYF; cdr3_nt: TGCGCCAGCAGTCACCAAAGCGAGGACTTGTTTAAGGATACGCAGTATTTT
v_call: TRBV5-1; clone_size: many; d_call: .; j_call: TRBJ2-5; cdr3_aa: CASSQGTYKGETQYF; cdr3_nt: TGCGCCAGCAGCCAAGGGACGTACAAGGGAGAGACCCAGTACTTC
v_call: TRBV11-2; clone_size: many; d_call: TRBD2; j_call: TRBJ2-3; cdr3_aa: CASTPGRARTDTQYF; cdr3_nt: TGTGCCAGCACCCCTGGGAGGGCCCGCACAGATACGCAGTATTTT
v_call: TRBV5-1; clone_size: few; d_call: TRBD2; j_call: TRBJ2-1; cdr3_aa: CASSLVGLASNEQFF; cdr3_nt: TGCGCCAGCAGCTTGGTAGGACTAGCTTCTAATGAGCAGTTCTTC
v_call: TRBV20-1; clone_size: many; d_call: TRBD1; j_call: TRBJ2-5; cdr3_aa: CSARGGTGGFQETQYF; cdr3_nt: TGCAGTGCTAGGGGAGGGACAGGGGGGTTCCAAGAGACCCAGTACTTC
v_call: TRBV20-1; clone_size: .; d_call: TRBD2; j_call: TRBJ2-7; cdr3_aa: CSPERDSSYEQYF; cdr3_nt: TGCAGCCCCGAGCGGGATAGCTCCTACGAGCAGTACTTC
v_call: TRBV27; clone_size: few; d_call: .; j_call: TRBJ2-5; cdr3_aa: CASSSRAHGPTTAQYF; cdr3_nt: TGTGCCAGCAGCTCTAGAGCGCACGGACCGACTACGGCCCAGTACTTC
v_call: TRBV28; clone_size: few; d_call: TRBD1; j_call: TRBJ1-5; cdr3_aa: CASSPTGQGSNQPQHF; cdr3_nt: TGTGCCAGCAGTCCGACAGGGCAGGGCAGCAATCAGCCCCAGCATTTT
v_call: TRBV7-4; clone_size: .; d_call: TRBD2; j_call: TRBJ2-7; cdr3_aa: CASSQGLAYEQYF; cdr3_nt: TGTGCCAGCAGCCAGGGACTAGCCTACGAGCAGTACTTC
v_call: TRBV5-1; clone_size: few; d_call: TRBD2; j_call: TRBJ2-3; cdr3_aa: CASGDTSGGDTQYF; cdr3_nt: TGCGCCAGCGGAGACACTAGCGGGGGAGATACGCAGTATTTT
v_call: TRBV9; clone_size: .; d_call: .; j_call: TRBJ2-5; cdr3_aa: CASSPRGAGETQYF; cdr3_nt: TGTGCCAGCAGCCCCAGGGGGGCGGGAGAGACCCAGTACTTC
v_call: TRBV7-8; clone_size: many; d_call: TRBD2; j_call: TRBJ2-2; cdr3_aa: CASSFPTGRAGGELFF; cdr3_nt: TGTGCCAGCAGCTTCCCAACCGGGAGGGCTGGCGGGGAGCTGTTTTTT
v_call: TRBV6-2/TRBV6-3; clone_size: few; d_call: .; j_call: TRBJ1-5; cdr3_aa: CASSYRSGYDQPQHF; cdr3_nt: TGTGCCAGCAGTTACCGTAGCGGGTATGATCAGCCCCAGCATTTT
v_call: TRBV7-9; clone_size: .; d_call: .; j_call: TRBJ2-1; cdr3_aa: CASSGGVPLGLVNEQFF; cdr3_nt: TGTGCCAGCAGCGGAGGGGTCCCCCTTGGTTTGGTAAATGAGCAGTTCTTC
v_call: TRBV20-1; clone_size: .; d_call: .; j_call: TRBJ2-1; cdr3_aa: CSAIGQGWHEQFF; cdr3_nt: TGCAGTGCTATCGGGCAGGGTTGGCATGAGCAGTTCTTC
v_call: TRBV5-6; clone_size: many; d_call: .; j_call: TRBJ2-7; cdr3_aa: CASSLDPREQYF; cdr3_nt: TGTGCCAGCAGCTTGGACCCGCGCGAGCAGTACTTC
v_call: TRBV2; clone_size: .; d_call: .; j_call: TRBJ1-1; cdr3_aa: CASSEGLQYTEAFF; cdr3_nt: TGTGCCAGCAGTGAAGGTTTGCAATACACTGAAGCTTTCTTT